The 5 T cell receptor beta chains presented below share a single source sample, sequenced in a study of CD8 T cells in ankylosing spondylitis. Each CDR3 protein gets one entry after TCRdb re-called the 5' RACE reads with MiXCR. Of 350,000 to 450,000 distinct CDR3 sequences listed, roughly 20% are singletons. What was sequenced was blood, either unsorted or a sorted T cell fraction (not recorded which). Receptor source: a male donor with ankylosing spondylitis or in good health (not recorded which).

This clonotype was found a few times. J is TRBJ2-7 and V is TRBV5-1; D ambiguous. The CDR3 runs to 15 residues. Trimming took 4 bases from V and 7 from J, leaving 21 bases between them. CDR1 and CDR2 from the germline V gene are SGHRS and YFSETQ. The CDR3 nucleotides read TGCGCCAGCAGCCCCCAAGATCGGCCTGAGGAGGAGCAGTACTTC. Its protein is CASSPQDRPEEEQYF.

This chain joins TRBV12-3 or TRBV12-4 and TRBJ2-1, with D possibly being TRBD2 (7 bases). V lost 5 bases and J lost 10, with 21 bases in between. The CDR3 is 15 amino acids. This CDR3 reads CASSHGTRGAGEQFF. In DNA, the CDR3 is TGTGCCAGCAGTCATGGCACCCGGGGGGCGGGAGAGCAGTTCTTC.

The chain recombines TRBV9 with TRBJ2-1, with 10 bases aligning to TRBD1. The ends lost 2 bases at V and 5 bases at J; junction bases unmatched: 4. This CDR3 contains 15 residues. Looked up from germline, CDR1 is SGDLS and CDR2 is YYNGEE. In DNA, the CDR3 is TGTGCCAGCAGCGTGACAGGGGGCCCCAACAATGAGCAGTTCTTC. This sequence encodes CASSVTGGPNNEQFF.

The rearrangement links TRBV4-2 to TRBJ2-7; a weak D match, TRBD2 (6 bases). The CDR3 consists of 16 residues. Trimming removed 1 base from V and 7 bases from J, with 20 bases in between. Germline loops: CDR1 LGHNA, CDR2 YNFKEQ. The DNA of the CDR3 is TGTGCCAGCAGCCAAGCCTTTGGGGACTTCACGGGGGAGCAGTACTTC. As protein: CASSQAFGDFTGEQYF.

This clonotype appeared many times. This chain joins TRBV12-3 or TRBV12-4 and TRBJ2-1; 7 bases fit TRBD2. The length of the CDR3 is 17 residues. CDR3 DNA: TGTACCTTCAGTCCTGAATTTGCCGGGGGGAGTTACAATGAGCAGTTCTTC. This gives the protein CTFSPEFAGGSYNEQFF.